This T cell receptor (beta chain) came from a study of breast tumors, draining lymph nodes, adjacent tissues. This clonotype was seen at least ten times. As yet, its antigen is unknown. Study-wide points: Compared with basal-like, luminal-like tumors shared significantly more repertoire with nontumor tissue.

Germline loops: CDR1 SQVTM, CDR2 ANQGSEA. The CDR3 sequence is 13 residues long. V lost 8 bases and J lost 3, with 15 bases in between. Breast cancer patients provided tissue from their axillary draining lymph nodes. One entry per CDR3 protein, called by TCRdb with MiXCR from the multiplex PCR reads. The sample contains about 230,000 distinct CDR3 sequences, 32% of which appear only once. The sequencing input was axillary lymph node tissue. The genes are TRBV29-1 and TRBJ2-3; unclear D gene. The sequence was obtained from a female donor with breast cancer. Some clones in this sample may be carry-over from other donors' samples. The chain's CDR3 is CSSFGGATDTQYF. As DNA, the CDR3 is TGCAGCTCCTTCGGCGGAGCAACAGATACGCAGTATTTT.